This entry concerns a single T cell receptor (beta chain). No antigen is known for it. This sample was taken from a study of graft-versus-host responses after intestinal transplantation. Study details: Multivisceral, liver-intestinal, or isolated intestinal grafts went to recipients.

Measured with immunoSEQ multiplex PCR; TCRdb has only the in-frame clones, and not every one. The sample yields tens of thousands of clones, about 90% seen once. The germline V gene encodes CDR1 SNHLY and CDR2 FYNNEI. V dropped 0 bases and J dropped 0 bases, with 18 bases sitting between them. CDR3 length: 18 residues. Study observations and caveats: Allografts of one patient group, those with graft-donor T cell macrochimerism, had high graft-versus-host to host-versus-graft clonal ratios. There were GvH clones found in recipient marrow, and some of them appeared first in ileum or blood.

This specimen was PBMCs, taken approximately four months after intestinal transplantation. The chain carries TRBV2 and TRBJ2-7; possible D gene TRBD2, 7 bases. The receptor's source is a human patient who received an intestinal transplant, so some T cells may come from the graft donor. The CDR3 region is CASSEARFGGASSYEQYF. CDR3 nucleotides: TGTGCCAGCAGTGAAGCAAGATTTGGGGGGGCCAGCTCCTACGAGCAGTACTTC.